These 28 T cell receptor beta chains came from one sample sequenced in a study of blood T cell repertoires in COVID-19. Here immunoSEQ multiplex PCR was the method, and the copy in TCRdb shows in-frame clones only, minus some. Of approximately 170,000 clones in the sample, roughly nine tenths were seen once. Sequencing was performed on peripheral blood. The receptors derive from a woman between 55 and 75 years old with COVID-19, enrolled during active disease.

Comment on this clone: The sample holds other DNA sequences that translate to the same CDR3. This sequence joins TRBV3-1 (or the pseudogene TRBV3-2) and TRBJ2-3; weak D call: TRBD1 (6 bases). V was shortened by 2 bases and J by 1 base, with 10 bases between the two germline ends. The CDR3 length is 15 residues. The germline gives CDR1 LGHDT, CDR2 YNNKEL (reference sequence). This CDR3 is CASSQSGAGTDTQYF. CDR3 sequence (DNA): TGTGCCAGCAGCCAATCAGGGGCTGGCACAGATACGCAGTATTTT.

Note on this clone: One end of the junction does not line up with germline, which may come from a read error. The genes are TRBV19 and TRBJ2-3; 11 nucleotides align to TRBD2. CDR1 is LNHDA and CDR2 is SQIVND in the germline V gene (reference sequence). CDR3 length equals 14 residues. In nucleotides, the CDR3 is TGTGCCAGCAGTAGCGGGAGGGGCACAGATACGCAGTATTTT. Residues: CASSSGRGTDTQYF. Variable domain in full (rest from reference TRBV19 and TRBJ2-3): DGGITQSPKYLFRKEGQNVTLSCEQNLNHDAMYWYRQDPGQGLRLIYYSQIVNDFQKGDIAEGYSVSREKKESFPLTVTSAQKNPTAFYLCASSSGRGTDTQYFGPGTRLTVL.

This chain connects TRBV6-5 to TRBJ1-4; no clear D gene. The CDR3 spans 14 residues. CDR1 MNHEY and CDR2 SVGAGI come from the germline V gene. Trimming took off 2 bases at V and 7 bases at J, with 11 bases between the two ends. The CDR3 DNA is TGTGCCAGCAGTTACACTGGGAGTGGTGAAAAACTGTTTTTT. Its translation: CASSYTGSGEKLFF.

This clone was observed a few times. The rearrangement joins TRBV10-3 to TRBJ1-6, with 7 bases fitting TRBD1. CDR3 size: 15 residues. CDR1 ENHRY and CDR2 SYGVKD come from the germline V gene. V trimming: 2 bases; J trimming: 7 bases; junction bases outside the gene matches: 5. DNA of the CDR3: TGTGCCATCAGTGAGACCGGGACAGCAAATTCACCCCTCCACTTT. It yields the protein CAISETGTANSPLHF.

This clone showed up just once. The V and J genes are TRBV7-9 and TRBJ2-7, with 8 bases lining up with TRBD1. V lost 0 bases, J lost 3 bases, and 7 bases stayed unmatched. There are 16 residues in the CDR3. Germline values: CDR1 SEHNR, CDR2 FQNEAQ (reference sequence). The CDR3 region is CASSLARTGLSYEQYF. The CDR3, as DNA: TGTGCCAGCAGCTTAGCCCGGACAGGGTTGAGCTACGAGCAGTACTTC.

The chain uses TRBV6-5 and TRBJ1-2; 10 nucleotides match TRBD1. The germline V gene has CDR1 MNHEY and CDR2 SVGAGI. Germline trimming cut 6 bases from V and 5 bases from J; bases unmatched to any gene: 6. CDR3 size: 14 residues. The CDR3 is CASRTGTGDYGYTF. The CDR3 DNA follows: TGTGCCAGCAGAACCGGGACAGGGGATTATGGCTACACCTTC.

The CDR3 coding sequence is TGTGCCAGCAGCGTACGGCCGAGGGACGGGGAGCTGTTTTTT. Protein sequence: CASSVRPRDGELFF. The V gene is TRBV9, the J gene TRBJ2-2, with a tentative D call TRBD2 (5 bases). Germline CDR1 and CDR2: SGDLS and YYNGEE. V gave up 1 base and J gave up 7 bases, with 11 bases separating them. The CDR3 runs 14 residues.

CDR3 DNA sequence: TGTGCCAGCAGCCACCCGGTTGGGACTAGCGTGTCCTACGAGCAGTACTTC. Amino acid sequence: CASSHPVGTSVSYEQYF. The chain carries TRBV3-1 (or the pseudogene TRBV3-2) and TRBJ2-7; 10 nucleotides align to TRBD2. The CDR3 is 17 amino acids. Trimming cost V 3 bases and J 1 base; bases outside gene matches: 9. CDR1 LGHDT and CDR2 YNNKEL come from the germline V gene (reference sequence).

This chain links TRBV7-2 with TRBJ1-3; D is uncertain. This CDR3 contains 14 residues. Deletions cut 0 bases from V and 0 bases from J, with 3 bases between. CDR1 SGHTA and CDR2 FQGNSA come from the germline V gene. In DNA, the CDR3 is TGTGCCAGCAGCTTAGCTAACTCTGGAAACACCATATATTTT. It translates to CASSLANSGNTIYF.

This rearrangement joins TRBV20-1 to TRBJ2-5; D possibly corresponds to TRBD2 (6 bases). The CDR3 has 11 amino acids. The germline V gene has CDR1 DFQATT and CDR2 SNEGSKA (reference sequence). Here the CDR3 reads CRGDLQETQYF. Here the CDR3 DNA reads TGCAGGGGGGACTTGCAAGAGACCCAGTACTTC.

V and J are TRBV6-5 and TRBJ2-1, with D possibly TRBD1 on 6 matching bases. Germline CDR1 is MNHEY and CDR2 is SVGAGI. This CDR3 is built from 13 residues. CDR3 DNA: TGTGCGACCACAGGGAGCTCCTACAATGAGCAGTTCTTC. It is translated as CATTGSSYNEQFF.

The chain has TRBV5-4 and TRBJ1-5; perhaps TRBD1 as D (5 bases). CDR3 size: 15 residues. The ends were cut back, 2 bases at V and 6 bases at J, with 15 bases in the middle. The V gene's germline CDR1 is SGHNT and CDR2 YYREEE (reference sequence). CDR3 nucleotides: TGTGCCAGCAGCTTCACGGGGGTGCCGGGTCAGCCCCAGCATTTT. Translated, it gives CASSFTGVPGQPQHF.

CDR3 in amino acids: CASSLVPGVITEAFF. CDR3 nucleotide sequence: TGTGCCAGCAGCTTGGTTCCAGGGGTGATCACTGAAGCTTTCTTT. The chain carries TRBV5-4 and TRBJ1-1; the D gene is possibly TRBD1 (6 bases). CDR1 and CDR2 (germline): SGHNT, YYREEE (reference sequence). This CDR3 is built from 15 residues. Trimming took off 0 bases at V and 4 bases at J, with 13 bases between the two ends.

The rearrangement links TRBV6-2 or TRBV6-3 to TRBJ1-2; TRBD1 matches at 9 bases. The CDR3 is 16 amino acids. With 5 bases clipped from V and 2 bases from J, the junction kept 9 bases outside the gene matches. Germline V gives CDR1 MNHEY, CDR2 SVGEGT. CDR3 loop: CASSERDRAVNYGYTF. The CDR3 DNA reads TGTGCCAGCAGTGAGCGGGACAGGGCAGTGAACTATGGCTACACCTTC.

J is TRBJ2-3 and V is TRBV6-6; D remains ambiguous. From germline, CDR1 is MNHNY and CDR2 SVGAGI (reference sequence). The CDR3 is made up of 14 amino acids. Trimming took off 0 bases at V and 6 bases at J, with 10 bases between the two ends. As DNA, the CDR3 is TGTGCCAGCAGTTACTCGATAGCCAGTGATACGCAGTATTTT. It codes for CASSYSIASDTQYF.

The chain recombines TRBV11-2 with TRBJ1-4; D is undetermined. V was trimmed by 5 bases and J by 5 bases, leaving 6 bases between them. From germline, CDR1 is SGHAT and CDR2 FQNNGV. The CDR3 is 12 amino acids. The CDR3 region is CASSPPNEKLFF. CDR3 coding DNA: TGTGCCAGCAGCCCCCCAAATGAAAAACTGTTTTTT.

This chain connects TRBV4-2 to TRBJ1-6, with a possible D match to TRBD1 (5 bases). The CDR3 is 15 amino acids. Between the trimmed V and J ends, which lost 0 bases and 7 bases, there was a span of 10 bases. The germline V gene encodes CDR1 LGHNA and CDR2 YNFKEQ. CDR3 nucleotides: TGTGCCAGCAGCCAAGACAGGGTCCTCAATTCACCCCTCCACTTT. It codes for CASSQDRVLNSPLHF.

The J gene is TRBJ1-2, the V gene TRBV15, with TRBD1 as a possible D gene (5 bases). Trimming removed 1 base at V and 4 bases at J, with 13 bases between. CDR3 length equals 15 residues. Germline V gene lookup returns CDR1 LNHNV and CDR2 YYDKDF (reference sequence). Here the CDR3 reads CATSRVTGSFYGYTF. The CDR3, as DNA: TGTGCCACCAGCAGAGTAACAGGATCGTTCTATGGCTACACCTTC.

The rearrangement links TRBV3-1 (or the pseudogene TRBV3-2) to TRBJ2-7; 7 bases match TRBD2. V lost 4 bases and J lost 5; bases outside the gene matches: 11. Germline assignment: CDR1 LGHDT and CDR2 YNNKEL (reference sequence). The CDR3 contains 15 residues. In DNA form, the CDR3 reads TGTGCCAGCAGCCCTCTTTTCCGACTAGCCCACGAGCAGTACTTC. Protein: CASSPLFRLAHEQYF.

The table lists this clone with a few counts. This chain joins TRBV3-1 (or the pseudogene TRBV3-2) and TRBJ2-7; 12 nucleotides match TRBD2. The CDR3 loop spans 15 amino acids. The J segment lost 3 bases and the V segment lost 6 bases, leaving 6 bases of the junction unmatched. The germline CDR1 and CDR2 sequences are LGHDT and YNNKEL (reference sequence). CDR3 amino acids: CASRLAGGPIYEQYF. CDR3 DNA sequence: TGTGCCAGCAGGCTAGCGGGAGGGCCCATCTACGAGCAGTACTTC.

The rearrangement joins TRBV3-1 (or the pseudogene TRBV3-2) to TRBJ2-3; 9 positions match TRBD1. J lost 1 base, V lost 0 bases, and 14 bases had no gene match. The V gene's germline CDR1 is LGHDT and CDR2 YNNKEL (reference sequence). The CDR3 contains 20 residues. DNA of the CDR3: TGTGCCAGCAGCCAAGAGGAAAAACAGGGGGCGGGGCACGGCACAGATACGCAGTATTTT. Residues: CASSQEEKQGAGHGTDTQYF.

The V call is TRBV10-1, the J call TRBJ2-5, with D tentatively TRBD2 (5 bases). Germline V CDR1 and CDR2: WNHNN, SYGVQD (reference sequence). The CDR3 sequence is 14 residues long. Trimming took off 2 bases at V and 5 bases at J, with 12 bases between the two ends. The CDR3 sequence: CASSEREPGETQYF. The CDR3 coding sequence is TGCGCCAGCAGTGAGAGGGAGCCTGGGGAGACCCAGTACTTC.

CDR3 in amino acids: CASESGISYEQYF. Here the CDR3 DNA reads TGTGCCAGCGAGAGCGGGATCAGCTACGAGCAGTACTTC. The rearrangement uses TRBV6-5 and TRBJ2-7, with 7 bases that match TRBD2. The germline V gene encodes CDR1 MNHEY and CDR2 SVGAGI. The junction had 7 bases not matched to a gene; V was cut back by 8 bases and J by 3 bases. CDR3 length: 13 amino acids.

The chain links TRBV7-2 to TRBJ2-1; TRBD1 aligns across 9 bases. The V and J ends lost 3 bases and 5 bases, in that order; junction bases with no gene match: 2. Germline V lookup: CDR1 SGHTA, CDR2 FQGNSA. The CDR3 is made up of 14 amino acids. DNA for the CDR3: TGTGCCAGCAGCTTTGGACAGGGGAACAATGAGCAGTTCTTC. It encodes CASSFGQGNNEQFF.

The chain employs TRBV6-6 and TRBJ1-1; no clear D. The CDR3 extends over 14 amino acids. The germline V and J ends were trimmed by 3 bases and 1 base, with 9 bases remaining between them. Germline CDR1 reads MNHNY; CDR2 reads SVGAGI (reference sequence). The CDR3 region is CASSYVSGNTEAFF. In nucleotides, the CDR3 is TGTGCCAGCAGTTATGTCTCCGGGAACACTGAAGCTTTCTTT.

The chain uses TRBV7-2 and TRBJ2-1, with TRBD1 matching over 7 bases. V was pared by 5 bases and J by 2 bases, with 9 bases of the junction left unmatched. The CDR3 has 16 amino acids. Germline V gene lookup returns CDR1 SGHTA and CDR2 FQGNSA. CDR3: CASSLRTGQPYNEQFF. The CDR3 bases are TGTGCCAGCAGCCTAAGGACAGGTCAGCCCTACAATGAGCAGTTCTTC.

The rearrangement joins TRBV19 to TRBJ2-7; D might be TRBD1 (7 bases). Germline assignment: CDR1 LNHDA and CDR2 SQIVND (reference sequence). CDR3 length: 16 residues. Trimming left V 3 bases short and J 4 bases short, with 19 bases between. This CDR3 is CASSIIRGGGVYEQYF. The CDR3 DNA sequence: TGTGCCAGTAGTATTATCCGCGGAGGGGGCGTTTACGAGCAGTACTTC.

V gene TRBV30 combines with J gene TRBJ1-5, with a weak D call TRBD1 (5 bases). The germline V and J ends were trimmed by 1 base and 4 bases, with 17 bases remaining between them. The CDR3 length is 16 residues. Germline-derived CDR1 and CDR2 are GTSNPN and SVGIG (reference sequence). The DNA for the CDR3 is TGTGCCTGGAGTGGGGAGGACATTAGCAGGAATCAGCCCCAGCATTTT. This gives the protein CAWSGEDISRNQPQHF. Based on the CDR3 plus reference TRBV30 and TRBJ1-5, the full variable domain is SQTIHQWPATLVQPVGSPLSLECTVEGTSNPNLYWYRQAAGRGLQLLFYSVGIGQISSEVPQNLSASRPQDRQFILSSKKLLLSDSGFYLCAWSGEDISRNQPQHFGDGTRLSIL.